The 28 T cell receptor beta chains presented below share a single source sample, sequenced in a study of control samples from healthy donors and cancer patients. Clones were sequenced by immunoSEQ multiplex PCR, and TCRdb holds only the in-frame ones, with some missing. The sample holds roughly 70,000 clones, 84% seen once. The sequenced sample consisted of blood. Every receptor here comes from a man aged 50-60 years in good health.

The chain joins TRBV7-3 to TRBJ2-5; the D gene is possibly TRBD2 (5 bases). CDR3 length: 13 residues. Per germline, CDR1 SGHTA and CDR2 FQGTGA. The V and J ends lost 5 bases and 4 bases respectively, with 11 bases between them. The CDR3 coding sequence is TGTGCCAGCAGCCCCGGACTGGGAGAGACCCAGTACTTC. Its protein product is CASSPGLGETQYF.

The chain combines TRBV28 with TRBJ1-2, with TRBD1 matching 12 bases. Germline trimming cut 4 bases from V and 7 bases from J; bases unmatched to any gene: 7. Germline CDR1 reads MDHEN; CDR2 reads SYDVKM. The CDR3 length is 15 residues. The CDR3 nucleotides read TGTGCCAGCAGTTCGGGACAGGGGGCGAGGGGTGGCTACACCTTC. Protein product: CASSSGQGARGGYTF.

The genes are TRBV24-1 and TRBJ2-1; D is undetermined. V shed 1 base and J shed 7 bases, with 4 bases lying between them. This CDR3 has 12 amino acids. Germline CDR1 is KGHDR and CDR2 is SFDVKD. CDR3 region: CATSDFGNEQFF. The CDR3 nucleotides are TGTGCCACCAGTGATTTCGGTAATGAGCAGTTCTTC.

The chain recombines TRBV6-5 with TRBJ1-3, with a weak D call TRBD1 (6 bases). The CDR3 loop spans 13 amino acids. Germline assignment: CDR1 MNHEY and CDR2 SVGAGI. Trimming left V 5 bases short and J 8 bases short, with 13 bases between. CDR3 amino acids: CASSHREGDTIYF. For the CDR3, the DNA is TGTGCCAGCAGTCACAGGGAGGGGGACACCATATATTTT.

The chain employs TRBV3-1 (or the pseudogene TRBV3-2) and TRBJ1-2, with D hard to call. The CDR3 has 13 amino acids. Trimming removed 4 bases at V and 4 bases at J, with 10 bases between. Germline values: CDR1 LGHDT, CDR2 YNNKEL (reference sequence). This CDR3 reads CASSRDISYGYTF. The DNA of the CDR3 is TGTGCCAGCAGCCGAGACATTTCCTATGGCTACACCTTC.

This clone was counted between two and nine times. This chain joins TRBV6-5 and TRBJ2-7; TRBD2 is a possible D gene (6 bases). Trimming took off 2 bases at V and 6 bases at J, with 17 bases between the two ends. The germline V gene has CDR1 MNHEY and CDR2 SVGAGI. This CDR3 has 15 residues. The CDR3, as DNA: TGTGCCAGCAGTTACGATCAGCGGGCCCCGACCGAGCAGTACTTC. Translation gives CASSYDQRAPTEQYF.

The V gene is TRBV27, the J gene TRBJ2-7; no firm D call. CDR1 and CDR2 from the germline V gene are MNHEY and SMNVEV (reference sequence). There are 13 residues in the CDR3. Trimming removed 4 bases at V and 9 bases at J, with 16 bases between. The CDR3 bases are TGTGCCAGCAGTTCTTCAGGACCCTACAGGCAGTACTTC. Translation gives CASSSSGPYRQYF.

V usage is TRBV12-3 or TRBV12-4 and J usage is TRBJ1-1; tentative D call: TRBD1 (6 bases). CDR3 length equals 13 residues. Deletions cut 3 bases from V and 4 bases from J, with 9 bases between. This chain's CDR3 is CASSFRGVTEAFF. Here the CDR3 DNA reads TGTGCCAGCAGTTTTAGGGGGGTCACTGAAGCTTTCTTT.

The chain carries TRBV9 and TRBJ2-1, with 8 bases matching TRBD2. This CDR3 contains 17 residues. The junction had 12 bases not matched to a gene; V was cut back by 1 base and J by 6 bases. Germline V gives CDR1 SGDLS, CDR2 YYNGEE. In nucleotides, the CDR3 is TGTGCCAGCAGCGTACAGGCTCCAGCGGGGGTAGTCAATGAGCAGTTCTTC. It is translated as CASSVQAPAGVVNEQFF.

CDR3 region: CASSLGQRGDQPQHF. CDR3 DNA: TGTGCCAGCAGCTTGGGACAGAGGGGTGATCAGCCCCAGCATTTT. This chain links TRBV5-5 with TRBJ1-5; TRBD1 might be the D (5 bases). Germline V gene data show CDR1 as SGHKS and CDR2 as YYEKEE (reference sequence). The CDR3 extends over 15 amino acids. The V end was cut by 0 bases, the J end by 5 bases, with 12 bases between. The variable domain in full, completed from reference TRBV5-5 and TRBJ1-5, reads DAGVTQSPTHLIKTRGQQVTLRCSPISGHKSVSWYQQVLGQGPQFIFQYYEKEERGRGNFPDRFSARQFPNYSSELNVNALLLGDSALYLCASSLGQRGDQPQHFGDGTRLSIL.

The chain carries TRBV4-1 and TRBJ2-1, with D unresolved. Trimming pared 0 bases from V and 4 bases from J, leaving 10 bases between. Germline assignment: CDR1 MGHRA and CDR2 YSYEKL. This CDR3 comprises 15 residues. The CDR3 protein is CASSQEFTGYNEQFF. CDR3 in DNA: TGCGCCAGCAGCCAAGAATTTACCGGATACAATGAGCAGTTCTTC.

The J gene is TRBJ1-2, the V gene TRBV14; 10 positions agree with TRBD1. Germline CDR1 SGHDN, CDR2 FVKESK. V was pared by 3 bases and J by 9 bases, with 4 bases of the junction left unmatched. CDR3 size: 13 residues. The DNA for the CDR3 is TGTGCCAGCAGCCACCTGGACAGGGGGAGCTACACCTTC. Its protein product is CASSHLDRGSYTF.

This chain links TRBV9 with TRBJ1-2; D gene unclear. V lost 3 bases to trimming and J lost 8 bases, with 5 bases between them. The length of the CDR3 is 10 residues. From germline, CDR1 is SGDLS and CDR2 YYNGEE. The CDR3 nucleotides are TGTGCCAGCAGCGGGGAGGGCTACACCTTC. This codes for CASSGEGYTF. The full variable domain, in which reference TRBV9 and TRBJ1-2 provide the parts outside the CDR3, is DSGVTQTPKHLITATGQRVTLRCSPRSGDLSVYWYQQSLDQGLQFLIQYYNGEERAKGNILERFSAQQFPDLHSELNLSSLELGDSALYFCASSGEGYTFGSGTRLTVV.

This rearrangement joins TRBV28 to TRBJ1-2; the D gene is possibly TRBD1 (6 bases). The V gene lost 6 bases and the J gene lost 4 bases, with 12 bases spanning the gap. This CDR3 is 13 amino acids long. Germline CDR1 is MDHEN and CDR2 is SYDVKM. CDR3 in amino acids: CASSPGQTYGYTF. For the CDR3, the DNA is TGTGCCAGCAGCCCTGGACAGACCTATGGCTACACCTTC.

The chain combines TRBV5-4 with TRBJ1-2, with TRBD1 matching over 7 bases. V was clipped by 4 bases and J by 3 bases; unmatched bases: 6. This CDR3 comprises 14 residues. Germline CDR1 SGHNT, CDR2 YYREEE (reference sequence). CDR3 in amino acids: CASSVQGTHYGYTF. CDR3 sequence (DNA): TGTGCCAGCAGCGTACAGGGGACGCACTATGGCTACACCTTC.

This chain joins TRBV5-1 and TRBJ2-7, with a tentative D call TRBD1 (8 bases). The CDR3 length is 15 residues. The V and J ends lost 0 bases and 4 bases respectively, with 14 bases between them. The germline V gene encodes CDR1 SGHRS and CDR2 YFSETQ. The CDR3 DNA sequence: TGCGCCAGCAGCTTGGCAGGACAGGGAGGGTACGAGCAGTACTTC. As protein: CASSLAGQGGYEQYF.

The J gene is TRBJ2-7, the V gene TRBV5-6; the match to TRBD2 covers 12 bases. The CDR3 is 15 amino acids. Per the germline V gene, CDR1 is SGHDT and CDR2 is YYEEEE. The V and J ends lost 4 bases and 1 base, in that order; junction bases with no gene match: 3. CDR3 amino acids: CASSIGLAGSYEQYF. As DNA, the CDR3 is TGTGCCAGCAGCATCGGACTAGCGGGATCCTACGAGCAGTACTTC.

The V call is TRBV12-2, the J call TRBJ2-7; the DNA was not compared with TRBD2, the D call given in the table. TRBV12-2 represents a pseudogene. The CDR3 extends over 18 amino acids. The CDR3 DNA sequence: TGTGCAAGTCGCTTAGAGGATCCGGCGGGAGAAGCAGGTGACGAGCAGTACTTC. Amino acid sequence: CASRLEDPAGEAGDEQYF.

The chain links TRBV10-3 to TRBJ1-1; tentative D call: TRBD1 (5 bases). The germline V gene encodes CDR1 ENHRY and CDR2 SYGVKD. CDR3 length: 14 amino acids. V shed 5 bases and J shed 1 base, with 11 bases lying between them. DNA of the CDR3: TGTGCCATCAGTTCCCGGGACCCGAACACTGAAGCTTTCTTT. This codes for CAISSRDPNTEAFF.

This clone was seen once. Other nucleotide sequences from this sample produce the same CDR3. The J gene is TRBJ2-3, the V gene TRBV12-3 or TRBV12-4, with D uncertain. The CDR3 runs 12 residues. V was clipped by 5 bases and J by 6 bases, with 9 bases between them. The CDR3 loop reads CASSPGGDTQYF. CDR3 nucleotide sequence: TGTGCCAGCAGTCCCGGTGGGGATACGCAGTATTTT.

V is TRBV7-2 and J is TRBJ2-1; D not certain. Germline lookup yields CDR1 SGHTA and CDR2 FQGNSA. The CDR3 has 15 residues. Trimming left V 6 bases short and J 2 bases short, with 14 bases between. The CDR3 nucleotides are TGTGCCAGCAGTATTCGCGCGGACCCCTACAATGAGCAGTTCTTC. Translated, it gives CASSIRADPYNEQFF.

This clone was detected only once. The gene calls are TRBV3-1 (or the pseudogene TRBV3-2) and TRBJ2-3; D is perhaps TRBD1 (5 bases). The germline V gene encodes CDR1 LGHDT and CDR2 YNNKEL (reference sequence). The V end lost 0 bases, the J end lost 5 bases, and 15 bases lay between the germline ends. The CDR3 runs to 16 residues. The CDR3 DNA sequence: TGTGCCAGCAGCCAAGATTGGGGCAGGGTGGGAGATACGCAGTATTTT. This codes for CASSQDWGRVGDTQYF.

This sequence joins TRBV6-6 and TRBJ1-1; D gene unclear. Trimming removed 8 bases at V and 3 bases at J, with 4 bases between. Germline-derived CDR1 and CDR2 are MNHNY and SVGAGI (reference sequence). The CDR3 runs 10 residues. The DNA for the CDR3 is TGTGCCAGCGCGGACACTGAAGCTTTCTTT. Its protein is CASADTEAFF.

The V and J genes are TRBV27 and TRBJ2-1; 8 bases are a match to TRBD2. This CDR3 comprises 16 residues. The V gene end was trimmed by 5 bases and the J gene end by 5 bases; junction bases not matched to a gene: 11. Germline V lookup: CDR1 MNHEY, CDR2 SMNVEV (reference sequence). This chain's CDR3 is CASSLRGGNRDNEQFF. Written as DNA, the CDR3 is TGTGCCAGCAGTCTACGCGGGGGGAATAGGGACAATGAGCAGTTCTTC.

The J gene is TRBJ2-5, the V gene TRBV7-2, with 8 bases aligning to TRBD2. The V gene's germline CDR1 is SGHTA and CDR2 FQGNSA. This CDR3 is 15 amino acids long. Trimming at V came to 4 bases and at J to 4 bases, leaving 8 bases not matched to a gene. The DNA for the CDR3 is TGTGCCAGCAGCTCAACCCCCCTAGCGGGAGAGACCCAGTACTTC. It codes for CASSSTPLAGETQYF.

CDR3 protein: CAGGLGSVNYGYTF. DNA of the CDR3: TGTGCCGGGGGGCTGGGGAGCGTTAACTATGGCTACACCTTC. The chain combines TRBV6-5 with TRBJ1-2; a weak D match, TRBD1 (6 bases). From germline, CDR1 is MNHEY and CDR2 SVGAGI. The CDR3 has 14 amino acids. V lost 11 bases and J 1 base, leaving 17 bases between the germline ends.

The rearrangement joins TRBV2 to TRBJ2-3, with 10 bases that match TRBD1. This CDR3 has 15 amino acids. V shed 7 bases, J shed 6 bases, and the junction held 10 bases outside the gene matches. The germline gives CDR1 SNHLY, CDR2 FYNNEI. The DNA for the CDR3 is TGTGCCAGCAACATAGACAGGGGGCAAGGGGATACGCAGTATTTT. This sequence encodes CASNIDRGQGDTQYF.

This clone turned up a few times. CDR3 sequence reads: CASSFRPGGGYTF. The DNA of the CDR3 is TGTGCCAGCAGCTTTAGGCCAGGAGGCGGCTACACCTTC. The V gene is TRBV11-3, the J gene TRBJ1-2; D gene uncertain. Germline CDR1 is SGHNT and CDR2 is YENEEA. This CDR3 has 13 amino acids. With 3 bases removed from V and 8 bases from J, the gap between germline ends came to 13 bases.